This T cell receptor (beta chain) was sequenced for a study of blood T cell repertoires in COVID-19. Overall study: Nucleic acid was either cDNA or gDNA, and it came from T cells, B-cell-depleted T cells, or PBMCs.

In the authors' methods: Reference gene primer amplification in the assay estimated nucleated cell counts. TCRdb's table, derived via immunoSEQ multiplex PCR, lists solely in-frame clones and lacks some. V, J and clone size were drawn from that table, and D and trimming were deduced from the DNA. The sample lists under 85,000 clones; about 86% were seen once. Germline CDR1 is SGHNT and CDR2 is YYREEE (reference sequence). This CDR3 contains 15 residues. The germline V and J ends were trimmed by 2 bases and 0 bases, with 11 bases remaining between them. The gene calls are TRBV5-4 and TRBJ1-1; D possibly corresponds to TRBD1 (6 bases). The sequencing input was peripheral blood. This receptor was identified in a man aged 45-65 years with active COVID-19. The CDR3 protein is CASSFNRDMNTEAFF. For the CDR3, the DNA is TGTGCCAGCAGCTTCAACAGGGATATGAACACTGAAGCTTTCTTT.